The T cell receptor (beta chain) under discussion was sequenced for a study of T cells expressing NK-cell markers. At the level of the study: Researchers got TCR beta repertoires out of sorted CD3+CD56+NKG2C+, CD3+CD56+NKG2C- and CD3+CD56-NKG2C+ T cells.

The CDR3 covers 16 residues. CDR1 is SGDLS and CDR2 is YYNGEE in the germline V gene. TCRdb reprocessed the 5' RACE reads; each CDR3 protein has one entry and no DNA is given. This sample's table has roughly 390,000 distinct CDR3 sequences. The sequenced sample consisted of blood T cells: a sorted CD56 or NKG2C T cell subset, CD4+ or CD8+ T cells, or bulk PBMC T cells (not recorded which). The V and J genes are TRBV9 and TRBJ2-1; TCRdb's D call, TRBD2, is unchecked because there is no DNA. The clonotype comes from a man aged 18 to 69 in good health. The CDR3 is CASSVSAAAGDPEQFF.